This is a list of T cell receptor beta chains from one sample in a study of CD8+ T cells in alopecia areata. Assay: immunoSEQ multiplex PCR; the TCRdb copy retains only in-frame clones and omits some. This sample yields about 23,000 clones, of which roughly 50% are seen a single time; 31% belongs to the top ten. The sequenced sample consisted of NKG2D-high CD8+ T cells sorted from blood. These receptors were obtained from a human donor with alopecia areata. Each CDR3 is given with its conserved first and last residue. The D gene is left open where the match is weak. Not every row has a clone size; where given, it reads once, few, many or a size class.

TGTGCCAGCAGCCCCAGGCCGGGACGCAGGGAGACCCAGTACTTC	CASSPRPGRRETQYF	TRBV7-9	TRBJ2-5	.	.
TGTGCCTGGAGTATGACAGGGGGTTATGGCTACACCTTC	CAWSMTGGYGYTF	TRBV30	TRBJ1-2	TRBD1	.
TGTGCCAGCAGCTTTATAGGGGACCAAGAGACCCAGTACTTC	CASSFIGDQETQYF	TRBV7-9	TRBJ2-5	.	once
TGTGCCAGCTCACCCTTACAGGGTATTAACGAGCAGTACTTC	CASSPLQGINEQYF	TRBV18	TRBJ2-7	.	.
TGTGCCAGCAGCGGCCGTGGGGCCTTATCACAGGGGAACACTGAAGCTTTCTTT	CASSGRGALSQGNTEAFF	TRBV27	TRBJ1-1	.	once
TGTGCCAGCAGTTTCGTCCAGGGGGCCGGGGAGCTGTTTTTT	CASSFVQGAGELFF	TRBV28	TRBJ2-2	TRBD1	.
TGTGCCAGCAGCCCCGGGACAGGAGGCTACAATGAGCAGTTCTTC	CASSPGTGGYNEQFF	TRBV14	TRBJ2-1	TRBD1	.
TGTGCCAGTAGTATAAGTTTCGATTCGGGTAACTATGGCTACACCTTC	CASSISFDSGNYGYTF	TRBV19	TRBJ1-2	.	.
TGCGCCAGCAGCTTGGAGTCCCGTACCTCTGGGGCCAACGTCCTGACTTTC	CASSLESRTSGANVLTF	TRBV5-1	TRBJ2-6	.	.
TGTGCCAGCAGTATAAAGGGTGGTCAGCCCCAGCATTTT	CASSIKGGQPQHF	TRBV27	TRBJ1-5	.	.
TGTGCCAGCAGTCAGAGAAGAAACACAGATACGCAGTATTTT	CASSQRRNTDTQYF	TRBV14	TRBJ2-3	.	.
TGCGCCAGCAGTACACCTTCGGGGACAGGAGAACCCTACGAGCAGTACTTC	CASSTPSGTGEPYEQYF	TRBV23-1	TRBJ2-7	TRBD1	few
TGCGCCAGCAGCCCGGGACTAGCGGGTGGAGAGACCCAGTACTTC	CASSPGLAGGETQYF	TRBV5-1	TRBJ2-5	TRBD2	once
TGTGCCAGCCTTATCCTAGGTATGAGTTACAATGAGCAGTTCTTC	CASLILGMSYNEQFF	TRBV6-1	TRBJ2-1	.	.
TGTGCCAGCAGCGCACTAGCGGGAGGGAAAGGGAATGAGCAGTTCTTC	CASSALAGGKGNEQFF	TRBV7-8	TRBJ2-1	TRBD2	.
TGTGCCAGCTACCCCCCAAACGGGAACGGGAACATTCAGTACTTC	CASYPPNGNGNIQYF	TRBV27	TRBJ2-4	.	.
TGTGCCAGCTCCCTTAGCCGCACAGATACGCAGTATTTT	CASSLSRTDTQYF	TRBV11-2	TRBJ2-3	.	.
TGCGCCAGCAGCCCCGACAGGGAGGGTCAGCCCCAGCATTTT	CASSPDREGQPQHF	TRBV10-2	TRBJ1-5	TRBD1	.
TGTGCCAGCAGCGTAGCGGGAGCCGGGAATGAGCAGTTCTTC	CASSVAGAGNEQFF	TRBV9	TRBJ2-1	.	few
TGCAGCGTTGATGTGGGGCCCACCTACAATGAGCAGTTCTTC	CSVDVGPTYNEQFF	TRBV29-1	TRBJ2-1	.	few
TGTGCCAGCAGTCTGGGACTAGCGGACGTCTTGTCCTACAATGAGCAGTTCTTC	CASSLGLADVLSYNEQFF	TRBV7-9	TRBJ2-1	TRBD2	.
TGTGCCAGTAGTACCACCGGACAGGGGGCGCGCTCCGGCTACACCTTC	CASSTTGQGARSGYTF	TRBV19	TRBJ1-2	TRBD1	.
TGCGCCAGCAGCTTTTCAGCGGGGGCTACCAATGAGCAGTTCTTC	CASSFSAGATNEQFF	TRBV5-1	TRBJ2-1	TRBD2	few
TGCGCCAGCAGTCTGGGCTACGCCCAAGAGACCCAGTACTTC	CASSLGYAQETQYF	TRBV5-1	TRBJ2-5	.	once
TGTGCCAGTAGTATCCCTTACAATGAGCAGTTCTTC	CASSIPYNEQFF	TRBV19	TRBJ2-1	.	medium-sized
TGTGCCAGCAGCTTTGGGGGATCCTACGAGCAGTACTTC	CASSFGGSYEQYF	TRBV5-6	TRBJ2-7	.	.
TGTGCCAGCAGAGGAACCCCGGGACAGGGGGCGGAATACGATACGCAGTATTTT	CASRGTPGQGAEYDTQYF	TRBV2	TRBJ2-3	TRBD1	.
TGTGCCAGCAACCGGGACAGGGACACTGAAGCTTTCTTT	CASNRDRDTEAFF	TRBV28	TRBJ1-1	TRBD1	.
TGTGCCAGCGCCTCGGCTAGCGGGAATGAGCAGTTCTTC	CASASASGNEQFF	TRBV11-2	TRBJ2-1	TRBD2	.
TGTGCCAGCAGTACTAGACGGGGGTCCTACGAGCAGTACTTC	CASSTRRGSYEQYF	TRBV27	TRBJ2-7	.	.
TGTGCCAGCAGTTATCGGTGGGGGAGCAATCAGCCCCAGCATTTT	CASSYRWGSNQPQHF	TRBV6-5	TRBJ1-5	.	.
TGTGCCAGCAGCCACCGGGACTATCCCTACAATGAGCAGTTCTTC	CASSHRDYPYNEQFF	TRBV7-9	TRBJ2-1	TRBD2	.
TGTGCCAGCAGCGTAGGCGACTCGGATACAGATACGCAGTATTTT	CASSVGDSDTDTQYF	TRBV9	TRBJ2-3	.	.
TGTGCCAGCAGCTCAACCTACGAGCAGTACTTC	CASSSTYEQYF	TRBV7-9	TRBJ2-7	.	few
TGTGCCAGCAGCTTACTCGGACTAGCGGCCGAGCAGTACTTC	CASSLLGLAAEQYF	TRBV13	TRBJ2-7	TRBD2	.
TGTGCCAGCAGCGTTGGGGGGGGCGTCTACAATGAGCAGTTCTTC	CASSVGGGVYNEQFF	TRBV13	TRBJ2-1	.	.
TGTGCCATTCCCGGGACACAGTATGGCTACACCTTC	CAIPGTQYGYTF	TRBV10-3	TRBJ1-2	.	.
TGTGCCAGCAGCTCGTCCTCTGGGGCCAACGTCCTGACTTTC	CASSSSSGANVLTF	TRBV7-9	TRBJ2-6	.	few
TGTGCCAGCAGCTTAGGGACAGCGGGCTGGGATACGCAGTATTTT	CASSLGTAGWDTQYF	TRBV7-9	TRBJ2-3	.	.
TGTGCCAGCAGCTCACACGATCAGGGTGGGGTCGCATCACCCCTCCACTTT	CASSSHDQGGVASPLHF	TRBV7-9	TRBJ1-6	.	few
TGTGCCAGCAGCGTAGCTACGGAAAGCTACGAGCAGTACTTC	CASSVATESYEQYF	TRBV9	TRBJ2-7	.	.
TGTGCCAGCAGCTGTTGTTCCTTTATAGGAAAGGCCAACGTCCTGACTTTC	CASSCCSFIGKANVLTF	TRBV7-9	TRBJ2-6	.	.
TGTGCCAGCAGTTCGACAGGGGTCCAAGAGACCCAGTACTTC	CASSSTGVQETQYF	TRBV27	TRBJ2-5	TRBD1	.
TGTGCCAGCAGTTTAGCCGGACAGGGGTGGTACGAGCAGTACTTC	CASSLAGQGWYEQYF	TRBV27	TRBJ2-7	TRBD1	few